These 25 T cell receptor beta chains were all obtained from the same sample, sequenced in a study of cytomegalovirus exposure and HLA in healthy donors. It was with 60 Vbeta and 13 Jbeta primers that the PCR ran. Here immunoSEQ multiplex PCR was the method, and the copy in TCRdb shows in-frame clones only, minus some. The sample consists of approximately 120,000 clones, roughly 71% of them appearing once. Sample: PBMCs. These receptors were taken from a woman aged 50 to 60 in good health and CMV-seropositive.

In its sample, this clone was seen once. The V call is TRBV7-9, the J call TRBJ1-3, with D hard to call. The CDR3 is 15 amino acids. Trimming left V 1 base short and J 0 bases short, with 7 bases between. Germline V CDR1 and CDR2: SEHNR, FQNEAQ (reference sequence). Here the CDR3 DNA reads TGTGCCAGCAGCTTAGTGCACACCTCTGGAAACACCATATATTTT. This codes for CASSLVHTSGNTIYF.

In regard to this clone: A read error may produce the germline difference seen at one junction end. This chain joins TRBV7-8 and TRBJ2-7; 8 bases are shared with TRBD1. CDR1 is SGHVS, CDR2 FQNEAQ, per germline. CDR3 length: 13 amino acids. The CDR3, as DNA: TGTGCCAGCAGCTCACGGACAGGGACCTCCCTGGTCTTC. Translation gives CASSSRTGTSLVF.

In its sample, this clone was seen a few times. The chain has TRBV5-8 and TRBJ2-5, with D uncertain. The ends were cut back, 0 bases at V and 1 base at J, with 7 bases in the middle. CDR3 length: 14 amino acids. CDR1 is SGHTS, CDR2 YDEGEE, per germline. In DNA form, the CDR3 reads TGTGCCAGCAGCTTGGCCGTAGTCCAAGAGACCCAGTACTTC. It translates to CASSLAVVQETQYF.

This clone was observed once. This chain links TRBV6-5 with TRBJ1-3; D is unclear. Per germline, CDR1 MNHEY and CDR2 SVGAGI. V dropped 4 bases and J dropped 11 bases, with 21 bases sitting between them. The CDR3 spans 15 residues. The CDR3, as DNA: TGTGCCAGCAGTTCCAAGACTATAAACCCCCGAGCCATATATTTT. Its protein product is CASSSKTINPRAIYF.

CDR3 DNA sequence: TGTGCCAGCTCACCACCCCCAGGCGTTGAAGCTTTCTTT. Translating gives CASSPPPGVEAFF. The V and J genes are TRBV18 and TRBJ1-1; D gene unclear. Germline values: CDR1 KGHSH, CDR2 LQKENI. The CDR3 has 13 residues. V gave up 0 bases and J gave up 7 bases, with 9 bases separating them.

The V gene is TRBV4-2, the J gene TRBJ1-6, with 9 bases matching TRBD1. The ends lost 2 bases at V and 7 bases at J; junction bases unmatched: 6. This CDR3 has 16 residues. Germline CDR1 LGHNA, CDR2 YNFKEQ. The CDR3 sequence is CASSQRDRGTNSPLHF. The CDR3 nucleotides are TGTGCCAGCAGCCAAAGAGACAGGGGGACGAATTCACCCCTCCACTTT.

J is TRBJ1-2 and V is TRBV9; 7 bases agree with TRBD1. J lost 6 bases, V lost 1 base, and 12 bases had no gene match. CDR1 is SGDLS, CDR2 YYNGEE, per germline. The CDR3 extends over 16 amino acids. This chain's CDR3 is CASSVLSGGGEDGYTF. DNA of the CDR3: TGTGCCAGCAGCGTACTATCAGGAGGGGGCGAAGATGGCTACACCTTC.

The chain uses TRBV11-2 and TRBJ1-5, with D unclear. The V end was cut by 5 bases, the J end by 3 bases, with 8 bases between. CDR3 size: 13 residues. Germline loops: CDR1 SGHAT, CDR2 FQNNGV. The CDR3 region has the DNA TGTGCCAGCAGCACTGCGGTCAATCAGCCCCAGCATTTT. The encoded protein is CASSTAVNQPQHF.

The chain is built from TRBV6-1 and TRBJ1-1; the D gene is possibly TRBD1 (5 bases). There are 14 residues in the CDR3. Germline values: CDR1 MNHNS, CDR2 SASEGT. Trimming removed 6 bases at V and 7 bases at J, with 18 bases between. In DNA, the CDR3 is TGTGCCAGCAGGATGGGACTCCCGAATCGTGAAGCTTTCTTT. Its translation is CASRMGLPNREAFF.

J is TRBJ1-1 and V is TRBV7-8; TRBD1 aligns across 8 bases. This CDR3 has 13 amino acids. The germline CDR1 and CDR2 sequences are SGHVS and FQNEAQ. V lost 5 bases and J lost 12; bases outside the gene matches: 11. The CDR3 region has the DNA TGTGCCAGCAGCACCGGGACAGGTCTTAATACTTTCTTT. Encoded protein: CASSTGTGLNTFF.

This clone was counted only a few times. This sequence joins TRBV7-9 and TRBJ2-7; 8 bases align to TRBD1. Germline V gives CDR1 SEHNR, CDR2 FQNEAQ (reference sequence). J was trimmed by 2 bases and V by 5 bases; bases with no gene match: 8. The CDR3 has 15 amino acids. The CDR3 nucleotides read TGTGCCAGCAGCCACGACAGGGGAAGTGCCTACGAGCAGTACTTC. It translates to CASSHDRGSAYEQYF.

CDR3 nucleotide sequence: TGTGCCAGTTCTCGACAGGACTATGGCTACACCTTC. Amino acids: CASSRQDYGYTF. The V gene is TRBV28, the J gene TRBJ1-2; a possible D gene is TRBD1 (6 bases). Germline-derived CDR1 and CDR2 are MDHEN and SYDVKM. This CDR3 is 12 amino acids long. Trimming cost V 9 bases and J 3 bases, with 11 bases left between them.

This sequence joins TRBV5-1 and TRBJ2-5; 9 nucleotides line up with TRBD2. Germline V gene sequence: CDR1 SGHRS, CDR2 YFSETQ. J lost 2 bases, V lost 0 bases, and 5 bases had no gene match. The CDR3 contains 16 residues. The CDR3 region is CASSLGSGGPQETQYF. For the CDR3, the DNA is TGCGCCAGCAGCTTGGGCAGCGGGGGGCCTCAAGAGACCCAGTACTTC.

This clone was detected once. The chain carries TRBV5-1 and TRBJ2-1, with 8 bases fitting TRBD2. Germline CDR1 is SGHRS and CDR2 is YFSETQ. The CDR3 is made up of 15 amino acids. With 0 bases clipped from V and 6 bases from J, the junction kept 5 bases outside the gene matches. CDR3: CASSLAGGAGNEQFF. CDR3 nucleotides: TGCGCCAGCAGCTTGGCCGGGGGGGCAGGCAATGAGCAGTTCTTC.

This clone was detected a few times. This chain links TRBV11-2 with TRBJ1-6; D not certain. The CDR3 extends over 15 amino acids. Trimming pared 1 base from V and 7 bases from J, leaving 11 bases between. The germline CDR1 and CDR2 sequences are SGHAT and FQNNGV. CDR3 in DNA: TGTGCCAGCAGCTTAGCCGGTCGGGAGAATTCACCCCTCCACTTT. Residues: CASSLAGRENSPLHF.

This chain joins TRBV9 and TRBJ2-3; the match to TRBD2 covers 11 bases. The CDR3 loop spans 17 amino acids. Germline loops: CDR1 SGDLS, CDR2 YYNGEE. Trimming cost V 0 bases and J 3 bases; bases outside gene matches: 6. CDR3 DNA: TGTGCCAGCAGCGTAGAAGGTAGACTAGCGGGAACAGATACGCAGTATTTT. Encoded protein: CASSVEGRLAGTDTQYF.

The chain carries TRBV5-1 and TRBJ1-2; D gene uncertain. This CDR3 spans 15 amino acids. CDR1 and CDR2 (germline): SGHRS, YFSETQ. Trimming shortened V by 0 bases and J by 4 bases, and 13 bases separated the two germline ends. CDR3 DNA sequence: TGCGCCAGCAGCTTGGCCGGGGTCAGTGTCTATGGCTACACCTTC. It codes for CASSLAGVSVYGYTF.

This chain links TRBV2 with TRBJ2-4, with 12 bases identical to TRBD1. This CDR3 region has 16 residues. Germline V gene data show CDR1 as SNHLY and CDR2 as FYNNEI. V lost 4 bases, J lost 7 bases, and 8 bases stayed unmatched. This chain's CDR3 is CASSGDPGQGANIQYF. The CDR3 DNA reads as TGTGCCAGCAGTGGGGACCCGGGACAGGGGGCGAACATTCAGTACTTC.

This chain uses TRBV5-1 with TRBJ1-6; D is perhaps TRBD1 (5 bases). Germline V lookup: CDR1 SGHRS, CDR2 YFSETQ. This CDR3 spans 15 amino acids. Trimming pared 4 bases from V and 6 bases from J, leaving 14 bases between. CDR3 in amino acids: CASSLTGDSNSPLHF. For the CDR3, the DNA is TGCGCCAGCAGCCTCACGGGGGATTCTAATTCACCCCTCCACTTT.

The chain carries TRBV9 and TRBJ1-1; D not resolved. CDR1 and CDR2 from the germline V gene are SGDLS and YYNGEE. The V gene lost 3 bases and the J gene lost 0 bases, with 15 bases spanning the gap. The CDR3 length is 16 residues. CDR3 residues: CASSAHEAVVNTEAFF. Here the CDR3 DNA reads TGTGCCAGCAGCGCCCATGAGGCGGTCGTGAACACTGAAGCTTTCTTT.

This clone showed up just a few times. This chain connects TRBV6-6 to TRBJ1-6; unclear D gene. The germline gives CDR1 MNHNY, CDR2 SVGAGI (reference sequence). V was clipped by 0 bases and J by 9 bases, with 12 bases between them. The CDR3 is made up of 15 amino acids. CDR3 sequence reads: CASSYSRQVGSPLHF. The CDR3, as DNA: TGTGCCAGCAGTTACTCTAGGCAGGTCGGTTCACCCCTCCACTTT.

J is TRBJ1-5 and V is TRBV19, with D hard to call. The CDR3 is 13 residues long. V lost 5 bases to trimming and J lost 4 bases, with 9 bases between them. CDR1 LNHDA and CDR2 SQIVND come from the germline V gene (reference sequence). CDR3 protein: CASSQQLNQPQHF. The CDR3, as DNA: TGTGCCAGTAGTCAACAGCTAAATCAGCCCCAGCATTTT.

The V call is TRBV29-1, the J call TRBJ1-1; no firm D call. The CDR3 runs 15 residues. V lost 0 bases to trimming and J lost 2 bases, with 13 bases between them. CDR1 SQVTM and CDR2 ANQGSEA come from the germline V gene. This CDR3 is CSVEDKVVGNTEAFF. CDR3 in DNA: TGCAGCGTTGAAGATAAAGTCGTCGGTAACACTGAAGCTTTCTTT. Filled out from reference TRBV29-1 and TRBJ1-1, the complete variable domain reads SAVISQKPSRDICQRGTSLTIQCQVDSQVTMMFWYRQQPGQSLTLIATANQGSEATYESGFVIDKFPISRPNLTFSTLTVSNMSPEDSSIYLCSVEDKVVGNTEAFFGQGTRLTVV.

The chain employs TRBV10-3 and TRBJ2-2; 7 bases fit TRBD1. Germline V gene lookup returns CDR1 ENHRY and CDR2 SYGVKD. This CDR3 has 17 residues. V was pared by 0 bases and J by 8 bases, with 12 bases of the junction left unmatched. The CDR3 region has the DNA TGTGCCATCAGTGAGTCCCCAGGACAGGCTCAAAAGGGGGAGCTGTTTTTT. Encoded protein: CAISESPGQAQKGELFF.

The rearrangement joins TRBV5-5 to TRBJ2-1; D is ambiguous. CDR3 length equals 12 residues. The germline gives CDR1 SGHKS, CDR2 YYEKEE (reference sequence). Trimming took 4 bases from V and 9 from J, leaving 11 bases between them. The DNA for the CDR3 is TGTGCCAGCAGCCGTATTACGGGTGAGCAGTTCTTC. This codes for CASSRITGEQFF.